These 19 T cell receptor beta chains were all obtained from the same sample, sequenced in a study of Ad26.COV2.S vaccination and SARS-CoV-2 variants. Treatment here: about 20 received Ad26.COV2.S at low or high dose, single or two shots; roughly five received placebo; per-sample allocation not given. At day 63 after the first vaccine or placebo injection, samples were drawn. Assay: immunoSEQ multiplex PCR; the TCRdb copy retains only in-frame clones and omits some. This table holds 380,000 or so clones, 75% to 90% found once. The sequenced sample was peripheral blood, obtained in a trial of Ad26.COV2.S vaccine versus placebo. These receptors were collected from a person aged 18-60 years who received the Ad26.COV2.S COVID-19 vaccine or a placebo.

The V gene is TRBV5-1, the J gene TRBJ2-7; D call uncertain. CDR1 and CDR2 (germline): SGHRS, YFSETQ. Trimming removed 4 bases at V and 0 bases at J, with 20 bases between. The CDR3 spans 17 residues. The CDR3 loop is CASSPTHSVPSSYEQYF. CDR3 DNA: TGCGCCAGCAGCCCGACCCACAGTGTTCCTAGCTCCTACGAGCAGTACTTC.

The J gene is TRBJ2-5, the V gene TRBV9; TRBD2 matches at 11 bases. V lost 0 bases and J lost 3; bases outside the gene matches: 4. The germline V gene encodes CDR1 SGDLS and CDR2 YYNGEE. The CDR3 contains 16 residues. DNA of the CDR3: TGTGCCAGCAGCGTAGCAGTACTAGCGGGAGAAGAGACCCAGTACTTC. Translating gives CASSVAVLAGEETQYF.

This chain uses TRBV4-1 with TRBJ1-5, with TRBD1 as a possible D gene (6 bases). In germline, CDR1 is MGHRA, CDR2 YSYEKL. Trimming removed 1 base from V and 3 bases from J, with 7 bases in between. The CDR3 has 14 amino acids. This CDR3 is CASSQGQDNQPQHF. For the CDR3, the DNA is TGCGCCAGCAGCCAAGGACAGGACAATCAGCCCCAGCATTTT.

The chain employs TRBV30 and TRBJ2-5, with D unclear. V lost 0 bases and J lost 1, with 9 bases in between. CDR3 length equals 14 residues. Germline lookup yields CDR1 GTSNPN and CDR2 SVGIG (reference sequence). The CDR3 nucleotides read TGTGCCTGGAGTGTAATGGCCATCCAAGAGACCCAGTACTTC. The encoded protein is CAWSVMAIQETQYF. The variable domain in full, with the rest retrieved from reference TRBV30 and TRBJ2-5, is SQTIHQWPATLVQPVGSPLSLECTVEGTSNPNLYWYRQAAGRGLQLLFYSVGIGQISSEVPQNLSASRPQDRQFILSSKKLLLSDSGFYLCAWSVMAIQETQYFGPGTRLLVL.

The chain is built from TRBV6-5 and TRBJ1-2; D ambiguous. Germline values: CDR1 MNHEY, CDR2 SVGAGI. CDR3 length equals 13 residues. V was clipped by 7 bases and J by 2 bases, with 11 bases between them. The CDR3 reads CASKYAGNYGYTF. Here the CDR3 DNA reads TGTGCCAGCAAGTACGCGGGGAACTATGGCTACACCTTC.

This chain joins TRBV5-4 and TRBJ1-2; 7 nucleotides match TRBD1. This CDR3 contains 14 residues. In germline, CDR1 is SGHNT, CDR2 YYREEE (reference sequence). V shed 3 bases and J 2 bases; nucleotides not matched to a gene: 4. This chain's CDR3 is CASSSSTGNYGYTF. CDR3 nucleotide sequence: TGTGCCAGCAGCTCTTCGACAGGGAACTATGGCTACACCTTC. Full variable domain (remainder filled in from reference TRBV5-4 and TRBJ1-2): ETGVTQSPTHLIKTRGQQVTLRCSSQSGHNTVSWYQQALGQGPQFIFQYYREEENGRGNFPPRFSGLQFPNYSSELNVNALELDDSALYLCASSSSTGNYGYTFGSGTRLTVV.

The chain joins TRBV2 to TRBJ1-5; D is ambiguous. The CDR3 spans 14 residues. V was trimmed by 8 bases and J by 3 bases, leaving 14 bases between them. Germline loops: CDR1 SNHLY, CDR2 FYNNEI. CDR3 sequence (DNA): TGTGCCAGCGGAAACAAATTAATCAATCAGCCCCAGCATTTT. Encoded protein: CASGNKLINQPQHF.

The genes are TRBV30 and TRBJ2-7; tentatively, D is TRBD1 or TRBD2 (5 bases each). The CDR3 sequence is 12 residues long. Per the germline V gene, CDR1 is GTSNPN and CDR2 is SVGIG (reference sequence). The V gene lost 2 bases and the J gene lost 7 bases, with 12 bases spanning the gap. CDR3 protein: CAWSPGPGEQYF. Written as DNA, the CDR3 is TGTGCCTGGAGTCCGGGGCCGGGGGAGCAGTACTTC.

The rearrangement joins TRBV19 to TRBJ1-1, with 10 bases fitting TRBD1. This CDR3 spans 14 amino acids. V was pared by 4 bases and J by 4 bases, with 3 bases of the junction left unmatched. The germline gives CDR1 LNHDA, CDR2 SQIVND (reference sequence). DNA of the CDR3: TGTGCCAGTAGTAAAGGGACAGGGGCCACTGAAGCTTTCTTT. This gives the protein CASSKGTGATEAFF.

The chain combines TRBV5-6 with TRBJ2-7, with D possibly matching TRBD1 (6 bases). V shed 3 bases and J shed 5 bases, with 18 bases lying between them. Germline values: CDR1 SGHDT, CDR2 YYEEEE. CDR3 size: 15 residues. Here the CDR3 reads CASSSQGTYPHEQYF. Here the CDR3 DNA reads TGTGCCAGCAGCTCCCAAGGGACATATCCCCACGAGCAGTACTTC.

V and J are TRBV5-1 and TRBJ1-2; perhaps TRBD1 as D (5 bases). The ends were cut back, 4 bases at V and 2 bases at J, with 12 bases in the middle. There are 14 residues in the CDR3. Germline V lookup: CDR1 SGHRS, CDR2 YFSETQ. The chain's CDR3 is CASSLGELNYGYTF. The DNA of the CDR3 is TGCGCCAGCAGCCTAGGGGAACTAAACTATGGCTACACCTTC.

The chain links TRBV5-1 to TRBJ2-1; 7 nucleotides agree with TRBD2. V dropped 4 bases and J dropped 5; count of bases not matched to a gene: 3. The CDR3 contains 13 residues. Looked up from germline, CDR1 is SGHRS and CDR2 is YFSETQ. CDR3 residues: CASSIGTNNEQFF. The CDR3 DNA reads as TGCGCCAGCAGCATCGGGACTAACAATGAGCAGTTCTTC.

The chain joins TRBV5-6 to TRBJ2-5; TRBD1 aligns across 9 bases. Trimming at V came to 2 bases and at J to 1 base, leaving 9 bases not matched to a gene. The CDR3 totals 17 residues. CDR1 and CDR2 from the germline V gene are SGHDT and YYEEEE. The CDR3, as DNA: TGTGCCAGCAGCTTCGGTGGGACAGGGTTTACCCAAGAGACCCAGTACTTC. Amino acid sequence: CASSFGGTGFTQETQYF.

A remark on this clone: Within the sample, other DNA sequences also encode this same CDR3. This chain joins TRBV7-2 and TRBJ1-3, with a possible D match to TRBD1 (6 bases). The CDR3 covers 14 residues. The V end was cut by 5 bases, the J end by 3 bases, with 11 bases between. In germline, CDR1 is SGHTA, CDR2 FQGNSA. CDR3 amino acids: CASSLQGDGNTIYF. CDR3 bases: TGTGCCAGCAGCCTACAGGGTGATGGAAACACCATATATTTT.

This clone was observed a handful of times. The chain uses TRBV5-1 and TRBJ2-3; no clear D. The CDR3 consists of 14 residues. Per germline, CDR1 SGHRS and CDR2 YFSETQ. V lost 0 bases and J 2 bases, leaving 7 bases between the germline ends. The CDR3 loop is CASSLEQITDTQYF. As DNA, the CDR3 is TGCGCCAGCAGCTTGGAACAGATCACAGATACGCAGTATTTT.

The J gene is TRBJ1-1, the V gene TRBV28; 10 bases match TRBD1. V gave up 4 bases and J gave up 10 bases; unmatched junction bases: 12. This CDR3 spans 15 amino acids. Germline-derived CDR1 and CDR2 are MDHEN and SYDVKM. As DNA, the CDR3 is TGTGCCAGCAGTTCTTGGGCGACAGGGGGCGAGGGAGCTTTCTTT. Protein sequence: CASSSWATGGEGAFF.

As DNA, the CDR3 is TGCGCCAGCAGCTTGGCCTCGGTCACAGATACGCAGTATTTT. Translating it yields CASSLASVTDTQYF. The chain links TRBV5-1 to TRBJ2-3; D is unclear. This CDR3 is built from 14 residues. The ends were cut back, 0 bases at V and 2 bases at J, with 7 bases in the middle. Germline CDR1 SGHRS, CDR2 YFSETQ.

This clone was counted once. The chain couples TRBV10-3 to TRBJ2-2; D possibly corresponds to TRBD1 (6 bases). This CDR3 is built from 14 residues. From germline, CDR1 is ENHRY and CDR2 SYGVKD. V gave up 8 bases and J gave up 2 bases, with 12 bases separating them. The CDR3 DNA reads as TGTGCCATCCCGGGGACAACTAACACCGGGGAGCTGTTTTTT. It specifies CAIPGTTNTGELFF.

There are a few counts of this clone. The rearrangement joins TRBV27 to TRBJ2-1, with D perhaps TRBD2 (5 bases). The CDR3 length is 17 residues. Deletions cut 4 bases from V and 0 bases from J, with 16 bases between. CDR1 and CDR2 from the germline V gene are MNHEY and SMNVEV (reference sequence). The chain's CDR3 is CASSWRAPTYSYNEQFF. The DNA for the CDR3 is TGTGCCAGCAGTTGGCGGGCCCCCACCTACTCCTACAATGAGCAGTTCTTC.